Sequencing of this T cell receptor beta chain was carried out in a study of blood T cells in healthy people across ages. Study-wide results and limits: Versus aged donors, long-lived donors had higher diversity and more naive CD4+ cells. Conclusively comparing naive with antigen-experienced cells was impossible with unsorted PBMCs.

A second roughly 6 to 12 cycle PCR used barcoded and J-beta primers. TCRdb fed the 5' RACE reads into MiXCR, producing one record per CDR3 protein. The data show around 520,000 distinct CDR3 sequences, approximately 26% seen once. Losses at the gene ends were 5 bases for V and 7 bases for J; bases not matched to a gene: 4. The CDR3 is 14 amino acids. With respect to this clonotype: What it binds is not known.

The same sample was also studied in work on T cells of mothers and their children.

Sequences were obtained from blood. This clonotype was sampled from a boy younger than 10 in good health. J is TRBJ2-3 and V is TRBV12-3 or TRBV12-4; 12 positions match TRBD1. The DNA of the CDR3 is TGTGCCAGCAGTGTGGGACAGGGGGCGAATACGCAGTATTTT. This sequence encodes CASSVGQGANTQYF.